This T cell receptor (beta chain) was documented in a study of blood T cell repertoires in COVID-19. Across the study: The study drew acute and convalescent COVID-19 samples from the United States, Italy and Spain.

Original processing notes: Reference gene primers were amplified, and this amplification served to estimate nucleated cell counts. Assay: immunoSEQ multiplex PCR; the TCRdb copy retains only in-frame clones and omits some. That table is the source of V, J and clone size, and D and trimming were worked out from the DNA. Of about 250,000 clones detected, 88% appear once; the ten largest clones hold around 3%. Two negative PCRs, clearance, or symptom resolution characterized the recovered Cohort 3 donors. The V gene's germline CDR1 is SEHNR and CDR2 FQNEAQ (reference sequence). The length of the CDR3 is 16 residues. J lost 7 bases, V lost 1 base, and 9 bases had no gene match.

The receptor's source is a woman between 45 and 60 years old who had recovered from COVID-19. The J gene is TRBJ2-1, the V gene TRBV7-9, with 8 positions matching TRBD1. The sequencing sample was made of PBMCs or T cells enriched from blood (not recorded which). CDR3 in amino acids: CASSLVSRQGINEQFF. As DNA, the CDR3 is TGTGCCAGCAGCTTAGTGTCCAGACAGGGGATTAATGAGCAGTTCTTC.